This T cell receptor (beta chain) came from a study of T cell clones after liver transplantation. Overall study: Samples came from ITN030ST, which attempted immunosuppression withdrawal within 2 years of liver transplantation. Third-party-reactive TCRbeta sequences from pre-transplant mixed lymphocyte reactions served as antigen-independent comparators. Standard immunosuppression, with no induction, continued until 12-24 months after transplant. The study's findings and limits: Rather than being deleted, graft donor-reactive T cells may have moved into the graft.

Sequencing was performed with immunoSEQ multiplex PCR; in TCRdb, only in-frame clones are kept and a portion is missing. Here the sample spans 95,000 to 110,000 clones, roughly 80% being singletons. Trimming stripped 2 bases from V and 0 bases from J, with 11 bases between. This CDR3 has 14 amino acids. Germline loops: CDR1 GTSNPN, CDR2 SVGIG (reference sequence). Of note for this clone: Its antigen is unknown.

V gene TRBV30 combines with J gene TRBJ2-7; D may be TRBD2 (5 bases). The TCR originated in a human patient who received a liver transplant. Some T cells may possibly be graft donor cells. The sample consisted of CD4+ T cells from blood, taken around 50 months after liver transplant. The CDR3 DNA sequence: TGTGCCTGGAGTACCTCGGGATACTCCTACGAGCAGTACTTC. Protein product: CAWSTSGYSYEQYF.